The 20 T cell receptor beta chains reported below all come from one sample, sequenced in a study of control samples from healthy donors and cancer patients. Repertoires were generated with immunoSEQ multiplex PCR, while TCRdb's copy carries only in-frame clones and drops some. Among about 140,000 clones, around 85% were seen once, and the ten largest hold around 10%. The sequenced sample consisted of blood. The receptors shown here come from a woman aged 25 to 39 in good health.

This chain uses TRBV18 with TRBJ2-2; 8 nucleotides line up with TRBD1. Germline CDR1 KGHSH, CDR2 LQKENI. The CDR3 sequence is 16 residues long. V shed 3 bases, J shed 5 bases, and the junction held 8 bases outside the gene matches. The DNA of the CDR3 is TGTGCCAGCTCACCCCGCGTTACAGGGGGGACCGGGGAGCTGTTTTTT. Encoded protein: CASSPRVTGGTGELFF.

A note on this clone: Since a much larger clone is just one base distant, this may be a read error. The sample holds other DNA sequences that translate to the same CDR3. The chain combines TRBV5-1 with TRBJ2-7; perhaps TRBD2 as D (5 bases). The CDR3 consists of 14 residues. V gave up 0 bases and J gave up 0 bases, with 7 bases separating them. Germline V lookup: CDR1 SGHRS, CDR2 YFSETQ. The CDR3 sequence: CASSLGGSSYEQYF. In DNA, the CDR3 is TGCGCCAGCAGCTTGGGTGGGAGCTCCTACGAGCAGTACTTC.

The chain uses TRBV25-1 and TRBJ2-7; TRBD2 agrees at 9 bases. Losses at the gene ends were 0 bases for V and 6 bases for J; bases not matched to a gene: 6. Germline V gene sequence: CDR1 MGHDK, CDR2 SYGVNS. The CDR3 length is 15 residues. In DNA, the CDR3 is TGTGCCAGCAGTGAATATGGAGCGGGAGGCCGCGAGCAGTACTTC. Encoded protein: CASSEYGAGGREQYF.

The sample holds one count of this clone. V gene TRBV5-1 combines with J gene TRBJ1-5, with D perhaps matching TRBD1 (5 bases). This CDR3 contains 16 residues. Trimming shortened V by 0 bases and J by 4 bases, and 14 bases separated the two germline ends. Germline V CDR1 and CDR2: SGHRS, YFSETQ. Here the CDR3 reads CASSLDPGANNQPQHF. The CDR3 DNA sequence: TGCGCCAGCAGCTTGGATCCCGGGGCGAATAATCAGCCCCAGCATTTT.

The J gene is TRBJ2-6, the V gene TRBV15; perhaps D is TRBD1 or TRBD2 (5 bases each). The CDR3 loop spans 19 amino acids. V lost 5 bases to trimming and J lost 1 base, with 21 bases between them. Per the germline V gene, CDR1 is LNHNV and CDR2 is YYDKDF (reference sequence). The CDR3 nucleotides are TGTGCCACCAGCCCTACGGGGCTCGCCCATCCATCTGGGGCCAACGTCCTGACTTTC. Protein sequence: CATSPTGLAHPSGANVLTF.

In nucleotides, the CDR3 is TGTGCCAGCAGCCACCTAGCGGGACTAGCGGGAAGGGAGACCCAGTACTTC. Translating gives CASSHLAGLAGRETQYF. J is TRBJ2-5 and V is TRBV3-1 (or the pseudogene TRBV3-2); 13 bases are a match to TRBD2. Germline CDR1 is LGHDT and CDR2 is YNNKEL (reference sequence). V lost 3 bases to trimming and J lost 5 bases; unmatched junction nucleotides: 9. This CDR3 is built from 17 residues.

The V and J genes are TRBV15 and TRBJ1-1; 7 nucleotides agree with TRBD1. Germline CDR1 and CDR2: LNHNV and YYDKDF (reference sequence). The CDR3 runs to 13 residues. J gave up 0 bases and V 7 bases, and 2 bases lay outside the gene matches. CDR3 region: CATKTGMNTEAFF. The DNA of the CDR3 is TGTGCCACCAAGACAGGGATGAACACTGAAGCTTTCTTT.

The J gene is TRBJ1-4, the V gene TRBV5-1; D gene uncertain. The CDR3 contains 14 residues. CDR1 is SGHRS, CDR2 YFSETQ, per germline. Deletions cut 7 bases from V and 8 bases from J, with 18 bases between. The chain's CDR3 is CASGRWGEEEKLFF. The CDR3, as DNA: TGCGCCAGCGGCCGTTGGGGTGAGGAGGAAAAACTGTTTTTT.

The V and J genes are TRBV27 and TRBJ2-5; tentative D call: TRBD2 (5 bases). The length of the CDR3 is 13 residues. Trimming removed 6 bases at V and 0 bases at J, with 8 bases between. CDR1 MNHEY and CDR2 SMNVEV come from the germline V gene (reference sequence). CDR3 in amino acids: CASRDWDQETQYF. DNA for the CDR3: TGTGCCAGCAGGGACTGGGACCAAGAGACCCAGTACTTC.

The CDR3 nucleotides are TGTGCCAGCAGCCAAGAGGGACAGGTAGCCTCTGGAAACACCATATATTTT. Residues: CASSQEGQVASGNTIYF. The rearrangement joins TRBV4-2 to TRBJ1-3, with 8 bases identical to TRBD1. Trimming cost V 0 bases and J 0 bases; bases outside gene matches: 4. This CDR3 comprises 17 residues. Germline V gene sequence: CDR1 LGHNA, CDR2 YNFKEQ.

The rearrangement uses TRBV11-2 and TRBJ2-5; D possibly uses TRBD1 or TRBD2 (6 bases each). Trimming took off 4 bases at V and 1 base at J, with 19 bases between the two ends. The CDR3 totals 17 residues. The germline CDR1 and CDR2 sequences are SGHAT and FQNNGV. As DNA, the CDR3 is TGTGCCAGCAGCTCCCTTGGGGGGCCGGGGGTCCAAGAGACCCAGTACTTC. It is translated as CASSSLGGPGVQETQYF.

The chain has TRBV5-5 and TRBJ1-3, with D possibly TRBD1 on 5 matching bases. Germline CDR1 and CDR2: SGHKS and YYEKEE (reference sequence). The CDR3 covers 14 residues. The V gene lost 5 bases and the J gene lost 0 bases, with 9 bases spanning the gap. CDR3 in DNA: TGTGCCAGCAGGTTCCAGGGCTCTGGAAACACCATATATTTT. This codes for CASRFQGSGNTIYF.

The chain has TRBV7-9 and TRBJ2-7, with unresolved D. Trimming took off 5 bases at V and 7 bases at J, with 15 bases between the two ends. Germline V gene sequence: CDR1 SEHNR, CDR2 FQNEAQ (reference sequence). CDR3 size: 13 residues. For the CDR3, the DNA is TGTGCCAGCAGCATACACCGGAGCGAAGAGCAGTACTTC. It specifies CASSIHRSEEQYF.

The chain uses TRBV19 and TRBJ2-1, with 9 bases fitting TRBD1. Germline CDR1 LNHDA, CDR2 SQIVND (reference sequence). Unmatched junction bases numbered 5, after V lost 4 bases and J lost 4 bases. This CDR3 contains 15 residues. The CDR3: CASSRTGDPYNEQFF. The CDR3 DNA sequence: TGTGCCAGTAGTAGGACAGGGGACCCTTACAATGAGCAGTTCTTC.

V gene TRBV6-5 combines with J gene TRBJ2-3, with D unresolved. This CDR3 spans 14 amino acids. Germline V lookup: CDR1 MNHEY, CDR2 SVGAGI. V lost 1 base, J lost 0 bases, and 5 bases lay in between. CDR3 DNA: TGTGCCAGCAGTTACTTCTCTAGCACAGATACGCAGTATTTT. This gives the protein CASSYFSSTDTQYF.

The chain has TRBV25-1 and TRBJ2-3, with a weak D call TRBD1 (5 bases). V lost 2 bases to trimming and J lost 4 bases, with 13 bases between them. CDR1 and CDR2 (germline): MGHDK, SYGVNS. The CDR3 totals 15 residues. As DNA, the CDR3 is TGTGCCAGCAGTGAAAGGGGATACACCGCAGATACGCAGTATTTT. Protein sequence: CASSERGYTADTQYF.

The rearrangement links TRBV28 to TRBJ1-2, with 7 bases lining up with TRBD1. With 5 bases clipped from V and 1 base from J, the junction kept 7 bases outside the gene matches. The CDR3 has 15 residues. Germline CDR1 reads MDHEN; CDR2 reads SYDVKM. The CDR3 here is CASSPSRGFNYGYTF. CDR3 in DNA: TGTGCCAGCAGTCCCTCCAGGGGGTTTAACTATGGCTACACCTTC.

The gene calls are TRBV2 and TRBJ2-5, with a possible D match to TRBD2 (6 bases). The V gene lost 4 bases and the J gene lost 7 bases, with 16 bases spanning the gap. The CDR3 covers 14 residues. The germline CDR1 and CDR2 sequences are SNHLY and FYNNEI. CDR3 amino acids: CASSVGSGSSTQYF. For the CDR3, the DNA is TGTGCCAGCAGTGTTGGTAGCGGATCCTCGACCCAGTACTTC.

V is TRBV3-1 (or the pseudogene TRBV3-2) and J is TRBJ1-4; D remains unclear. The CDR3 is 14 residues long. V dropped 6 bases and J dropped 1 base, with 9 bases sitting between them. The germline gives CDR1 LGHDT, CDR2 YNNKEL (reference sequence). The CDR3 is CASRGRRTNEKLFF. The CDR3 DNA reads as TGTGCCAGCAGGGGGAGGAGAACTAATGAAAAACTGTTTTTT.

V and J are TRBV7-6 and TRBJ2-7; the match to TRBD2 covers 8 bases. Germline lookup yields CDR1 SGHVS and CDR2 FNYEAQ. The V gene end was trimmed by 0 bases and the J gene end by 7 bases; junction bases not matched to a gene: 5. This CDR3 has 14 residues. CDR3 in amino acids: CASSLAAGVWEQYF. The CDR3 DNA sequence: TGTGCCAGCAGCTTAGCAGCGGGAGTCTGGGAGCAGTACTTC.